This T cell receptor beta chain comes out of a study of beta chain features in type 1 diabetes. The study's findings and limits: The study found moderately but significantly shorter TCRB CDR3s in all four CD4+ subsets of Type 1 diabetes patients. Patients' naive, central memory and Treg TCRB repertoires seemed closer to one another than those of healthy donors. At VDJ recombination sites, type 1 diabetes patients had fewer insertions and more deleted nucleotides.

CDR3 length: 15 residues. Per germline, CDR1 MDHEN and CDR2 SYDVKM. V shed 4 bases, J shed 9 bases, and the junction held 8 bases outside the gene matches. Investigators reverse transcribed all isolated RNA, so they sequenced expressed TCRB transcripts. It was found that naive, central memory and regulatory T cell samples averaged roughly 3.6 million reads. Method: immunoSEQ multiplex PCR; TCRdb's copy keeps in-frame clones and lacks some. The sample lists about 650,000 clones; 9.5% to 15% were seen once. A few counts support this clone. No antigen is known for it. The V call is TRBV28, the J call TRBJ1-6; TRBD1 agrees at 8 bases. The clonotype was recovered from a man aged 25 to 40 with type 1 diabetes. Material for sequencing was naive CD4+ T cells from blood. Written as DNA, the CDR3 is TGTGCCAGCAGTTACCCGACAGGGGCGGTTTCACCCCTCCACTTT. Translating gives CASSYPTGAVSPLHF.